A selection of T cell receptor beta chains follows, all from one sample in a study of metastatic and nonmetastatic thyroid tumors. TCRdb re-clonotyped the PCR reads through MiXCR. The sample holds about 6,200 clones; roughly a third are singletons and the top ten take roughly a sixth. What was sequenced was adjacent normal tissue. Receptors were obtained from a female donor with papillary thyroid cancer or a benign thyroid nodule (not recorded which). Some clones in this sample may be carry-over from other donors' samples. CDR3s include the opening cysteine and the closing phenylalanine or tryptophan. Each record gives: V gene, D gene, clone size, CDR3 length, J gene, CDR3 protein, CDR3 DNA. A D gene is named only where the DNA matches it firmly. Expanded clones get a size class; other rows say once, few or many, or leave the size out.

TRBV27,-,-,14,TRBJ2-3,CASSLTESTDTQYF,TGTGCCAGCAGTTTAACAGAGAGCACAGATACGCAGTATTTT
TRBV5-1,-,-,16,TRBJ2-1,CASFRRAGISLGEQFF,TGCGCCAGCTTTCGTAGGGCGGGAATATCCTTAGGTGAGCAGTTCTTC
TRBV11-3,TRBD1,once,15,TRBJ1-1,CASSLGTGASAEAFF,TGTGCCAGCAGCCTCGGGACAGGGGCATCGGCTGAAGCTTTCTTT
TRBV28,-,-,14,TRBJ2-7,CASSFEGFSYEQYF,TGTGCCAGCAGTTTCGAGGGGTTCTCCTACGAGCAGTACTTC
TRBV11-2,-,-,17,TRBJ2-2,CASSPALNPSNTGELFF,TGTGCCAGCAGCCCCGCCCTAAACCCGTCGAACACCGGGGAGCTGTTTTTT
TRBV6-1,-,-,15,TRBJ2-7,CASCSPTRSSYEQYF,TGTGCCAGCTGCTCCCCGACTAGAAGCTCCTACGAGCAGTACTTC
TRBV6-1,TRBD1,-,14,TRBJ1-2,CASSEGTGLYGYTF,TGTGCCAGCAGTGAAGGGACAGGGCTCTATGGCTACACCTTC
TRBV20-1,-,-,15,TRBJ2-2,CSARRTRTNTGELFF,TGCAGTGCTAGGAGGACGCGGACGAACACCGGGGAGCTGTTTTTT
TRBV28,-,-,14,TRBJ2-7,CASSSLALGREQYF,TGTGCCAGCAGCTCTCTTGCACTGGGAAGGGAGCAGTACTTC
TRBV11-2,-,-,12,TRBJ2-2,CASSSFKGELFF,TGTGCCAGCAGCTCGTTTAAAGGGGAGCTGTTTTTT
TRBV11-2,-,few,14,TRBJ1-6,CASGASFSGSPLHF,TGTGCCAGCGGCGCCAGCTTCAGTGGGTCACCCCTCCACTTT
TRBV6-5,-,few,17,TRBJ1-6,CASSSPAMSSYNSPLHF,TGTGCCAGCAGTTCGCCCGCGATGAGCTCCTATAATTCACCCCTCCACTTT
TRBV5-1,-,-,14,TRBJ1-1,CASSLRGAVREAFF,TGCGCCAGCAGCTTAAGAGGGGCGGTCCGTGAAGCTTTCTTT
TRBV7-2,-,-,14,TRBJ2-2,CASSSKLGGGELFF,TGTGCCAGCAGCTCAAAACTTGGTGGGGGGGAGCTGTTTTTT
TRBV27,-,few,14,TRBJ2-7,CASSSGTQSYEQYF,TGTGCCAGCAGTTCCGGGACTCAATCCTACGAGCAGTACTTC
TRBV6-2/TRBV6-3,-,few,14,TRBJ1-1,CASSTDSRDTEAFF,TGTGCCAGCAGTACCGACAGTCGGGACACTGAAGCTTTCTTT
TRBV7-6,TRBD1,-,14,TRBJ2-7,CASSRGQGAYEQYF,TGTGCCAGCAGCCGAGGACAGGGGGCGTACGAGCAGTACTTC
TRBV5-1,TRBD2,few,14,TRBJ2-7,CASSKGLAGYEQYF,TGCGCCAGCAGCAAGGGACTAGCGGGGTACGAGCAGTACTTC
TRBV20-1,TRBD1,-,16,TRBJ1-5,CSARTFQGAHDQPQHF,TGCAGTGCTAGGACATTTCAGGGGGCGCATGATCAGCCCCAGCATTTT
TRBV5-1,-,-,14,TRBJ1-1,CASGAGSGGTEAFF,TGCGCCAGCGGCGCCGGGTCCGGAGGCACTGAAGCTTTCTTT
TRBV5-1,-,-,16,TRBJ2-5,CASSSEIGGCWETQYF,TGCGCCAGCAGCTCGGAAATAGGCGGCTGTTGGGAGACCCAGTACTTC
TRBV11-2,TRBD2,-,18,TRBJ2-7,CASSLLPVAGGHFYEQYF,TGTGCCAGCAGCTTACTCCCCGTAGCGGGAGGCCATTTCTACGAGCAGTACTTC
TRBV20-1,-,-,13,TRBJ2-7,CSASWQGFYEQYF,TGCAGTGCTAGTTGGCAGGGGTTTTACGAGCAGTACTTC
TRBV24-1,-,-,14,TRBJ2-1,CATSDRLAYNEQFF,TGTGCCACCAGTGACCGACTAGCCTACAATGAGCAGTTCTTC
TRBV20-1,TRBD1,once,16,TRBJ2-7,CSALGQGAWGAYEQYF,TGCAGTGCCTTAGGACAGGGGGCGTGGGGTGCCTACGAGCAGTACTTC
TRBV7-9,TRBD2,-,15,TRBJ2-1,CASSTRTSGSHEQFF,TGTGCCAGCAGCACCCGGACTAGCGGGAGTCATGAGCAGTTCTTC
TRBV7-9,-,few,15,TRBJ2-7,CASRGETPFSYEQYF,TGTGCCAGCAGGGGGGAAACCCCCTTCTCTTACGAGCAGTACTTC
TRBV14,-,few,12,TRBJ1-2,CASGLRNYGYTF,TGTGCCAGTGGGCTCAGGAACTATGGCTACACCTTC
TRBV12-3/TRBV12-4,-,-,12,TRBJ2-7,CASSLADGDHYF,TGTGCCAGCAGTCTGGCCGACGGGGATCATTACTTC
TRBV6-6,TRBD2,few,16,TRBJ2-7,CASSYIAGGFSYEQYF,TGTGCCAGCAGTTATATAGCGGGAGGCTTCTCCTACGAGCAGTACTTC
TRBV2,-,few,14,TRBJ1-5,CASSEGQSNQPQHF,TGTGCCAGCAGTGAAGGCCAAAGCAATCAGCCCCAGCATTTT
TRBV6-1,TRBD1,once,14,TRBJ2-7,CSSRLDRGHTEQYF,TGTTCCAGCAGACTAGACAGGGGCCATACCGAGCAGTACTTC
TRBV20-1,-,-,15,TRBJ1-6,CSARGATSLRSPLHF,TGCAGTGCTAGAGGGGCGACCAGCCTTCGTTCACCCCTCCACTTT